This T cell receptor beta chain stems from a study of beta chain features in type 1 diabetes. This clone was seen a few times. The antigen is undetermined. The CDR3 runs 12 residues. Per the germline V gene, CDR1 is SGDLS and CDR2 is YYNGEE. With 3 bases clipped from V and 5 bases from J, the junction kept 1 base outside the gene matches. General study results and limits: Type 1 diabetes patients had moderately but significantly shorter TCRB CDR3s in all four CD4+ subsets.

All of the isolated RNA was reverse transcribed, so expressed TCRB transcripts were sequenced. The method was immunoSEQ multiplex PCR; TCRdb's version includes in-frame clones alone and lacks a portion of them. The sample contains over 200,000 clones, approximately 10% of which appear only once. This clonotype originated in a man younger than 45 with type 1 diabetes. The sequenced material came from naive CD4+ T cells from blood. This chain connects TRBV9 to TRBJ2-5; TRBD2 matches at 7 bases. The CDR3 reads CASSGEGETQYF. CDR3 DNA: TGTGCCAGCAGCGGGGAGGGGGAGACCCAGTACTTC.